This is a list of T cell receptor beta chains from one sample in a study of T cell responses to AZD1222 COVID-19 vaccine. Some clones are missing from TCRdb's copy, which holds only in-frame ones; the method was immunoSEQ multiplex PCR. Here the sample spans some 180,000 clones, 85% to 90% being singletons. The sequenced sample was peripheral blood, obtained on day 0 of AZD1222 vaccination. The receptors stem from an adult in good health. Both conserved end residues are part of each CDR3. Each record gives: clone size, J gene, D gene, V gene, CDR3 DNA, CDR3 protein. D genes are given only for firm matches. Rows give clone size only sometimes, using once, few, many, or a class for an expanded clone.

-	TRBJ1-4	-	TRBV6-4	TGTGCCAGCAGTGCGCAGGAAAAACTGTTTTTT	CASSAQEKLFF
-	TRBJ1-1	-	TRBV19	TGTGCCAGTAGTTCAGCTGAAATGGGTACCCGCGGGGTAGCTTTCTTT	CASSSAEMGTRGVAFF
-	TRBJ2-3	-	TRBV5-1	TGCGCCAGCAGCTTGTTCGACCCTCCGGCAGATACGCAGTATTTT	CASSLFDPPADTQYF
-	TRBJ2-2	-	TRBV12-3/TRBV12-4	TGTGCCAGCAGTTTACTAAACACCGGGGAGCTGTTTTTT	CASSLLNTGELFF
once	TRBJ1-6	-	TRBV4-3	TGCGCCAGCAGCCAAGATTTGGCGGATTCCTATAATTCACCCCTCCACTTT	CASSQDLADSYNSPLHF
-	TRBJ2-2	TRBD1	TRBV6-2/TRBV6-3	TGTGCCAGCAGTCACTCCTTACCGGGACAGGGGAATCCCGGGGAGCTGTTTTTT	CASSHSLPGQGNPGELFF
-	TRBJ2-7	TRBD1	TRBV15	TGTGCCACCAGCAGGGGGACAGGGGGCTCCTACGAGCAGTACTTC	CATSRGTGGSYEQYF
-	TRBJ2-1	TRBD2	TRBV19	TGTGCCAGTAGGCGGCGACTAGCGGGGGGCTCTCTCAATGAGCAGTTCTTC	CASRRRLAGGSLNEQFF
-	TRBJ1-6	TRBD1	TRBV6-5	TGTGCCAGCAGAGACCGGACAGGGGTCAATTCACCCCTCCACTTT	CASRDRTGVNSPLHF
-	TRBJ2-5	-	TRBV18	TGTGCCAGCTCACCTCGTCAAGGCGAGACCCAGTACTTC	CASSPRQGETQYF
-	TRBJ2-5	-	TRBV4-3	TGCGCCAGCAGCCAAGGGGGCGGGGGCCTTTTCGGGACCCAGTACTTC	CASSQGGGGLFGTQYF
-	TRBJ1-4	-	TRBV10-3	TGTGCCATCAGTGACAGGGAGGCTAATGAAAAACTGTTTTTT	CAISDREANEKLFF
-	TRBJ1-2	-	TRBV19	TGTGCCAGTAGAATCCCCGGGACACCAAATGGCTACACCTTC	CASRIPGTPNGYTF
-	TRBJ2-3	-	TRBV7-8	TGTGCCAGCAGCTACCTGTCGGGGACATCAGATACGCAGTATTTT	CASSYLSGTSDTQYF
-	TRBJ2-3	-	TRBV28	TGTGCCAGCAGTTTGGGGCAGGGGACAAGAGGGACAGATACGCAGTATTTT	CASSLGQGTRGTDTQYF
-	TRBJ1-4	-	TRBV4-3	TGCGCCAGCAGCCAAGCACTAAATGAAAAACTGTTTTTT	CASSQALNEKLFF
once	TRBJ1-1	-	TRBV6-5	TGTGCCAGCAGTTACTCGAACAGGCCGAACACTGAAGCTTTCTTT	CASSYSNRPNTEAFF
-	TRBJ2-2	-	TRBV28	TGTGCCAGCAGTTCTCCACTCGCGAACACCGGGGAGCTGTTTTTT	CASSSPLANTGELFF
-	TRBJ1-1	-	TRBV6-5	TGTGCCAGCCACTCGGCGGCGGGGGTTGATCGAGCTTTCTTT	CASHSAAGVDRAFF
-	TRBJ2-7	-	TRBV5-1	TGCGCCAGCAGCTTGGAAGGCAGGGGTTACGAGCAGTACTTC	CASSLEGRGYEQYF
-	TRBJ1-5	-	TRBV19	TGTGCCAGTAGTATGGGGCCCGTGGAGCCCCAGCATTTT	CASSMGPVEPQHF
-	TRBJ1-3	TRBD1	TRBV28	TGTGCCAGCAGCGCCAAAAGGGGGACAGGGGGAAACACCATATATTTT	CASSAKRGTGGNTIYF
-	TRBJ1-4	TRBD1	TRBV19	TGTGCCAGTAGTTTGGGACAGGGGAATGAAAAACTGTTTTTT	CASSLGQGNEKLFF
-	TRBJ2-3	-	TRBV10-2	TGCGCCAGCAGCCCCAAGGGGATAGATACGCAGTATTTT	CASSPKGIDTQYF
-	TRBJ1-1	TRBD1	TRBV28	TGTGCCAGCAGTTTCCGACAGGGAAGCGCTGAAGCTTTCTTT	CASSFRQGSAEAFF
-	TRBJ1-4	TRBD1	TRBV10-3	TGTGCCATCAGGGGACAGAACGATGAAAAACTGTTTTTT	CAIRGQNDEKLFF
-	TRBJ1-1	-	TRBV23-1	TGCGCCAGCAGTCAATCCGAAAGGGGTACTGAAGCTTTCTTT	CASSQSERGTEAFF